The T cell receptor (beta chain) under discussion was sequenced for a study of shared clonotypes between healthy human individuals. General observations from the study: Larger estimated richness was generally seen in naive subsets than in memory subsets.

Naive CD8 cells comprised CD45RO-negative, CCR7-positively selected cells, excluding terminally differentiated effector memory CD45RA+ cells. Per the original methods: ImmunoSEQ output held junction-only sequences without quality scores, so filtering differed. Here immunoSEQ multiplex PCR was the method, and the copy in TCRdb shows in-frame clones only, minus some. Clonal size and the V and J genes are those of that table, whereas D and trimming came from the DNA. Here the sample spans around 2.1 million clones, about 92% being singletons. The germline V gene has CDR1 MDHEN and CDR2 SYDVKM. The CDR3 consists of 16 residues. Germline trimming cut 3 bases from V and 4 bases from J; bases unmatched to any gene: 8. On this clone: Its antigen is unidentified.

The receptor's source is a man between 18 and 35 years old in good health. Some clones in this sample may be carry-over from other donors' samples. The source material was naive CD8+ T cells from PBMCs. The chain links TRBV28 to TRBJ2-2; 7 nucleotides match TRBD1. The CDR3 DNA is TGTGCCAGCAGTTTGTGGGGGACAGTGCCCACCGGGGAGCTGTTTTTT. It specifies CASSLWGTVPTGELFF.